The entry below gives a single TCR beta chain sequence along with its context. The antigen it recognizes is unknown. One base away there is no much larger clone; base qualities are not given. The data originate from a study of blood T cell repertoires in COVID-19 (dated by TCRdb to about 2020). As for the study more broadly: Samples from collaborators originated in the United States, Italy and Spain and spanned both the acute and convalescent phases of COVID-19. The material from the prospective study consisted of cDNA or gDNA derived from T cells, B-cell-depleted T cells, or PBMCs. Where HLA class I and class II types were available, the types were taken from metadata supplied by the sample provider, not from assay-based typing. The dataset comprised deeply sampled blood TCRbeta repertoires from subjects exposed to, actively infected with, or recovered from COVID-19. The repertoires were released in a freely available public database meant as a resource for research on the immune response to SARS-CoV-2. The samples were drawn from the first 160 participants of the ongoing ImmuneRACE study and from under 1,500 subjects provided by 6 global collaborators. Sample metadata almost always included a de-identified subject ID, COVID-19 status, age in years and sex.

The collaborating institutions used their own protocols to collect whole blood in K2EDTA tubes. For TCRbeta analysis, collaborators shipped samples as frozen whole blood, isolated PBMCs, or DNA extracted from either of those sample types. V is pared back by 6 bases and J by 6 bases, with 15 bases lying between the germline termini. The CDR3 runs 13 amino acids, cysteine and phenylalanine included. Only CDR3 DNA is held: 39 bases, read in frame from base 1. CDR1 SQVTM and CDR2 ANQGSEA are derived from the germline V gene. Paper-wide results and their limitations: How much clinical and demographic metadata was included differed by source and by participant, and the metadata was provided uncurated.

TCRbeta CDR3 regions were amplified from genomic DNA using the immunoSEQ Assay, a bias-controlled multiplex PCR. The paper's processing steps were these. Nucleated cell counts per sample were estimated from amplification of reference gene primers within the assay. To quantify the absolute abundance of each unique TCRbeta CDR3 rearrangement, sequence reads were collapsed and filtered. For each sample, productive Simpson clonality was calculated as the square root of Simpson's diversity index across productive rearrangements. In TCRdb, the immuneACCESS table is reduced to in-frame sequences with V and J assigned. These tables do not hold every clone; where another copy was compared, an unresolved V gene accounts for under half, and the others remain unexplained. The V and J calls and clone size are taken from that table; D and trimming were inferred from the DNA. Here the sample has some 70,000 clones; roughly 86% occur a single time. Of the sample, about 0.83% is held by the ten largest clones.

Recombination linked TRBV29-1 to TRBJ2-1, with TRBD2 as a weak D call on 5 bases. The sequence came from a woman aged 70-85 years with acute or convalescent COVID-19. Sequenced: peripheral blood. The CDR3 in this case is CSVDTTGFNEQFF. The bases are TGCAGCGTCGATACTACGGGGTTCAATGAGCAGTTCTTC.